The T cell receptor (beta chain) described here comes from a study of beta chain features in type 1 diabetes. Whole-study findings and limits: TCRB CDR3 length was moderately but significantly reduced in all four CD4+ subsets of Type 1 diabetes patients.

This CDR3 is built from 14 residues. The germline V gene encodes CDR1 MNHNS and CDR2 SASEGT. With 5 bases removed from V and 2 bases from J, the gap between germline ends came to 12 bases. This clone was seen a few times. Its target is not known. One heparinised blood draw averaging around 100 mL was given by each donor. Sequenced material consisted of expressed TCRB transcripts (all of the isolated RNA was reverse transcribed). Sequencing was performed with immunoSEQ multiplex PCR; in TCRdb, only in-frame clones are kept and a portion is missing. The data show approximately 730,000 clones, roughly an eighth seen once.

The chain joins TRBV6-1 to TRBJ2-5; a weak D match, TRBD1 (5 bases). Material for sequencing was naive CD4+ T cells from blood. This receptor was taken from a man younger than 35 with type 1 diabetes. The CDR3 reads CASSRPQGQETQYF. Written as DNA, the CDR3 is TGTGCCAGCAGTCGACCCCAGGGTCAAGAGACCCAGTACTTC.